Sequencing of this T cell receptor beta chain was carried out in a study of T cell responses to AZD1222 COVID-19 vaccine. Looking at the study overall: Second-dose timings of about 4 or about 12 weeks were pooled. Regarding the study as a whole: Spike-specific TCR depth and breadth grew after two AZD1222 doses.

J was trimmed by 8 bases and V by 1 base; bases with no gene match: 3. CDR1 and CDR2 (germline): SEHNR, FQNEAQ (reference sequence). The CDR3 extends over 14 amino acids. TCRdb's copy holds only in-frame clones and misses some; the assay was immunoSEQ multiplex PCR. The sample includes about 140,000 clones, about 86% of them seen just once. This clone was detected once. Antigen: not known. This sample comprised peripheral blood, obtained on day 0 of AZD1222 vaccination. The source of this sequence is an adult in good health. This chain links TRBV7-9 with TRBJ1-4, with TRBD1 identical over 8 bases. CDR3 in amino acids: CASSLGQGSEKLFF. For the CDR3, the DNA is TGTGCCAGCAGCTTAGGACAGGGGAGCGAAAAACTGTTTTTT.